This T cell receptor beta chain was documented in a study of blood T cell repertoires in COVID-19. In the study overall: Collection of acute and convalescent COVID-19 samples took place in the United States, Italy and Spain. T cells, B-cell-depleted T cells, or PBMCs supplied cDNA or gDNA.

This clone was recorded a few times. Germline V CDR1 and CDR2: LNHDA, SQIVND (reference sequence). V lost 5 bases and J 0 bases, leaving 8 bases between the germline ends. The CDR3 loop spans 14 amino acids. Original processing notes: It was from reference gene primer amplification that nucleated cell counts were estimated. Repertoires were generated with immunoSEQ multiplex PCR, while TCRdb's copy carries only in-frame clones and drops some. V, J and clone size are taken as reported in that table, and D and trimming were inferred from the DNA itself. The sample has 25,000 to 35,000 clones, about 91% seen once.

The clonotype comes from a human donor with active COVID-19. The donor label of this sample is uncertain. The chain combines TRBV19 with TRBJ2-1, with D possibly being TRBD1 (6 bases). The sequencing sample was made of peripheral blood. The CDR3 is CASSPTGSYNEQFF. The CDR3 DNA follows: TGTGCCAGTAGTCCGACAGGCTCCTACAATGAGCAGTTCTTC.